The rows below give T cell receptor beta chains drawn from one sample of a study of blood T cells in healthy people across ages. TCRdb re-analysed the 5' RACE reads in MiXCR, keeping a single row per CDR3 protein. In the table there are nearly 1 million distinct CDR3 sequences, 51% of which are singletons. Source material: blood. The receptors derive from a woman aged 55-75 years in good health. Both conserved end residues are part of each CDR3. Fields, in order: V gene, clone size, J gene, D gene, CDR3 protein, CDR3 DNA. D genes are given only for firm matches. Size is stated for part of the rows, as once, few or many counts, or as a class when the clone is expanded.

V gene: TRBV30
clone size: once
J gene: TRBJ2-7
D gene: -
CDR3 protein: CAWSVNSYEQYF
CDR3 DNA: TGTGCCTGGAGTGTTAATTCCTACGAGCAGTACTTC

V gene: TRBV7-3
clone size: -
J gene: TRBJ1-2
D gene: TRBD1
CDR3 protein: CASSSGQGTFDGYTF
CDR3 DNA: TGTGCCAGCAGCTCCGGACAGGGGACCTTCGATGGCTACACCTTC

V gene: TRBV4-2
clone size: -
J gene: TRBJ2-7
D gene: TRBD2
CDR3 protein: CASSKDLAGQTPYEQYF
CDR3 DNA: TGTGCCAGCAGCAAAGATCTAGCGGGCCAAACCCCCTACGAGCAGTACTTC

V gene: TRBV13
clone size: -
J gene: TRBJ2-7
D gene: TRBD2
CDR3 protein: CASSLVGTSGPYEQYF
CDR3 DNA: TGTGCCAGCAGCTTAGTAGGGACTAGCGGCCCCTACGAGCAGTACTTC

V gene: TRBV12-3/TRBV12-4
clone size: -
J gene: TRBJ1-1
D gene: -
CDR3 protein: CASNFWRTLNTEAFF
CDR3 DNA: TGTGCCAGCAACTTCTGGCGGACCCTGAACACTGAAGCTTTCTTT

V gene: TRBV6-5
clone size: -
J gene: TRBJ2-2
D gene: -
CDR3 protein: CASKLSGNTGELFF
CDR3 DNA: TGTGCCAGCAAACTGAGCGGGAACACCGGGGAGCTGTTTTTT

V gene: TRBV12-3/TRBV12-4
clone size: few
J gene: TRBJ2-2
D gene: TRBD2
CDR3 protein: CASSRLAGGTGELFF
CDR3 DNA: TGTGCCAGCAGTCGACTAGCGGGAGGTACCGGGGAGCTGTTTTTT

V gene: TRBV28
clone size: few
J gene: TRBJ2-1
D gene: TRBD2
CDR3 protein: CASSLSRGAGAGYNEQFF
CDR3 DNA: TGTGCCAGCAGTTTATCCCGGGGAGCGGGGGCCGGGTACAATGAGCAGTTCTTC

V gene: TRBV29-1
clone size: -
J gene: TRBJ1-1
D gene: -
CDR3 protein: CSVLLTMGNTEAFF
CDR3 DNA: TGCAGCGTGCTCCTGACAATGGGGAACACTGAAGCTTTCTTT

V gene: TRBV10-3
clone size: -
J gene: TRBJ2-4
D gene: TRBD1
CDR3 protein: CATSEGGTGKNIQYF
CDR3 DNA: TGTGCCACCAGTGAGGGGGGGACAGGGAAAAACATTCAGTACTTC

V gene: TRBV14
clone size: few
J gene: TRBJ2-5
D gene: TRBD1
CDR3 protein: CASRQQGTETQYF
CDR3 DNA: TGTGCCAGCAGACAACAGGGGACGGAGACCCAGTACTTC

V gene: TRBV20-1
clone size: few
J gene: TRBJ2-7
D gene: -
CDR3 protein: CSARFPAYEQYF
CDR3 DNA: TGCAGTGCTAGATTTCCCGCCTACGAGCAGTACTTC

V gene: TRBV20-1
clone size: -
J gene: TRBJ2-4
D gene: -
CDR3 protein: CSARDQRRESYNEQYF
CDR3 DNA: TGCAGTGCTAGAGATCAGAGGAGGGAGTCCTACAATGAGCAGTACTTC

V gene: TRBV4-2
clone size: -
J gene: TRBJ1-1
D gene: TRBD1
CDR3 protein: CASSHTGQSNTEAFF
CDR3 DNA: TGTGCCAGCAGCCATACGGGACAGTCGAACACTGAAGCTTTCTTT

V gene: TRBV7-3
clone size: -
J gene: TRBJ1-2
D gene: -
CDR3 protein: CASSFSGGTNYGYTF
CDR3 DNA: TGTGCCAGCAGCTTCTCGGGGGGGACTAACTATGGCTACACCTTC

V gene: TRBV29-1
clone size: few
J gene: TRBJ1-2
D gene: -
CDR3 protein: CSVRPFAYEGYTF
CDR3 DNA: TGCAGCGTTAGGCCCTTTGCCTATGAGGGCTACACCTTC

V gene: TRBV5-1
clone size: few
J gene: TRBJ2-5
D gene: -
CDR3 protein: CASSSRVAEIGETQYF
CDR3 DNA: TGCGCCAGCAGCTCCCGTGTAGCGGAGATCGGTGAGACCCAGTACTTC

V gene: TRBV3-1
clone size: -
J gene: TRBJ1-5
D gene: -
CDR3 protein: CASSQGGLSNQPQHF
CDR3 DNA: TGTGCCAGCAGCCAAGGGGGTCTGAGCAATCAGCCCCAGCATTTT

V gene: TRBV5-1
clone size: -
J gene: TRBJ2-7
D gene: -
CDR3 protein: CASSSPFPSYEQYF
CDR3 DNA: TGCGCCAGCAGCTCTCCTTTTCCCTCCTACGAGCAGTACTTC

V gene: TRBV12-3/TRBV12-4
clone size: -
J gene: TRBJ2-5
D gene: -
CDR3 protein: CASSQNRGTNQETQYF
CDR3 DNA: TGTGCCAGCAGTCAAAACCGGGGGACAAACCAAGAGACCCAGTACTTC

V gene: TRBV9
clone size: -
J gene: TRBJ2-1
D gene: -
CDR3 protein: CASSVSGQGIGNEQFF
CDR3 DNA: TGTGCCAGCAGCGTATCCGGCCAGGGAATAGGGAATGAGCAGTTCTTC

V gene: TRBV7-9
clone size: -
J gene: TRBJ2-3
D gene: -
CDR3 protein: CASSRPAPDTQYF
CDR3 DNA: TGTGCCAGCAGCCGCCCAGCCCCAGATACGCAGTATTTT

V gene: TRBV21-1
clone size: -
J gene: TRBJ2-3
D gene: -
CDR3 protein: CASSNRTSGRRCDTQYF
CDR3 DNA: TGTGCCAGCAGCAACAGGACTAGCGGGAGGAGATGTGATACGCAGTATTTT

V gene: TRBV2
clone size: -
J gene: TRBJ2-3
D gene: -
CDR3 protein: CASSMTQGDTQYF
CDR3 DNA: TGTGCCAGCAGCATGACACAGGGAGATACGCAGTATTTT

V gene: TRBV4-1
clone size: -
J gene: TRBJ2-7
D gene: TRBD2
CDR3 protein: CASSQGLAGYHEQYF
CDR3 DNA: TGCGCCAGCAGCCAAGGGCTAGCGGGATACCACGAGCAGTACTTC

V gene: TRBV5-4
clone size: -
J gene: TRBJ2-5
D gene: -
CDR3 protein: CASSLGPPSGGTQYF
CDR3 DNA: TGTGCCAGCAGCTTAGGCCCGCCTTCGGGCGGGACCCAGTACTTC

V gene: TRBV20-1
clone size: -
J gene: TRBJ2-1
D gene: TRBD2
CDR3 protein: CSATGTIFHEQFF
CDR3 DNA: TGCAGTGCAACTGGGACTATCTTCCATGAGCAGTTCTTC

V gene: TRBV6-2/TRBV6-3
clone size: -
J gene: TRBJ2-4
D gene: TRBD1
CDR3 protein: CASSYSTEGAAKNIQYF
CDR3 DNA: TGTGCCAGCAGTTACTCGACTGAGGGGGCGGCCAAAAACATTCAGTACTTC

V gene: TRBV12-3/TRBV12-4
clone size: -
J gene: TRBJ2-7
D gene: -
CDR3 protein: CASSFGGEAYEQYF
CDR3 DNA: TGTGCCAGCAGTTTTGGAGGGGAGGCCTACGAGCAGTACTTC

V gene: TRBV28
clone size: -
J gene: TRBJ2-1
D gene: -
CDR3 protein: CASRPEVRYNEQFF
CDR3 DNA: TGTGCCAGCAGACCCGAGGTACGCTACAATGAGCAGTTCTTC

V gene: TRBV7-2
clone size: few
J gene: TRBJ2-5
D gene: -
CDR3 protein: CASSSLYQETQYF
CDR3 DNA: TGTGCCAGCAGCTCTCTGTACCAAGAGACCCAGTACTTC

V gene: TRBV7-2
clone size: few
J gene: TRBJ1-1
D gene: -
CDR3 protein: CASSLGPANTEAFF
CDR3 DNA: TGTGCCAGCAGCTTAGGGCCCGCGAACACTGAAGCTTTCTTT

V gene: TRBV7-2
clone size: once
J gene: TRBJ2-1
D gene: -
CDR3 protein: CASSFSQETEQFF
CDR3 DNA: TGTGCCAGCAGCTTCTCACAGGAAACGGAGCAGTTCTTC

V gene: TRBV15
clone size: -
J gene: TRBJ2-2
D gene: -
CDR3 protein: CATRQGSNTGELFF
CDR3 DNA: TGTGCCACCAGACAGGGATCGAACACCGGGGAGCTGTTTTTT

V gene: TRBV7-9
clone size: -
J gene: TRBJ2-7
D gene: TRBD1
CDR3 protein: CASSLRQGSVDEQYF
CDR3 DNA: TGTGCCAGCAGCTTACGACAGGGGTCCGTAGACGAGCAGTACTTC